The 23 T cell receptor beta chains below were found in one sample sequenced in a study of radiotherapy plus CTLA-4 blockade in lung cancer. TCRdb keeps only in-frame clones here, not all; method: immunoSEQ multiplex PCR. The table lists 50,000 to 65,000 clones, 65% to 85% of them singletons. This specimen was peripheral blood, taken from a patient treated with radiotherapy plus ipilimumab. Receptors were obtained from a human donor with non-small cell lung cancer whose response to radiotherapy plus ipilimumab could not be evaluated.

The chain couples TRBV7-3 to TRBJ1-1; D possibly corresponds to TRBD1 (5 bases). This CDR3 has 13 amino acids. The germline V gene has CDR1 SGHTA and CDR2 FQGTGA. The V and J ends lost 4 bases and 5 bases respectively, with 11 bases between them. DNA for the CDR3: TGTGCCAGCAGCTGGGGGGAGGGTACTGAAGCTTTCTTT. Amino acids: CASSWGEGTEAFF.

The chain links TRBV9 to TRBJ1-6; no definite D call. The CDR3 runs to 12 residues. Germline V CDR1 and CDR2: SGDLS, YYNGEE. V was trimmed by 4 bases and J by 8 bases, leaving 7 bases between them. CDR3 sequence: CASSPRDSPLHF. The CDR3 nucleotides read TGTGCCAGCAGCCCCCGGGATTCACCCCTCCACTTT.

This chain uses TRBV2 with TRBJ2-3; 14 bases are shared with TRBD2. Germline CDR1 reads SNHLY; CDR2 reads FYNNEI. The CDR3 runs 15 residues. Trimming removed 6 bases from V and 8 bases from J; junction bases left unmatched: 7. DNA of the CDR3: TGTGCCAGCAGGCTGGGACTAGCGGGAGTTGGTACGCAGTATTTT. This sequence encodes CASRLGLAGVGTQYF. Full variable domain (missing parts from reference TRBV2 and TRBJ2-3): EPEVTQTPSHQVTQMGQEVILRCVPISNHLYFYWYRQILGQKVEFLVSFYNNEISEKSEIFDDQFSVERPDGSNFTLKIRSTKLEDSAMYFCASRLGLAGVGTQYFGPGTRLTVL.

CDR3 residues: CASSEESYEQFF. The DNA of the CDR3 is TGTGCCAGCAGTGAGGAGTCGTATGAGCAGTTCTTC. This rearrangement joins TRBV2 to TRBJ2-1, with D uncertain. This CDR3 region has 12 residues. The germline CDR1 and CDR2 sequences are SNHLY and FYNNEI. Trimming removed 3 bases at V and 8 bases at J, with 8 bases between.

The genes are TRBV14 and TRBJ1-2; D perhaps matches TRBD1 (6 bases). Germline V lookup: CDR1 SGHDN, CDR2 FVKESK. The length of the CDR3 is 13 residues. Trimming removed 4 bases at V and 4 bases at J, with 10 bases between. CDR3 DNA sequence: TGTGCCAGCAGCCTTGGACAGAGCTATGGCTACACCTTC. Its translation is CASSLGQSYGYTF.

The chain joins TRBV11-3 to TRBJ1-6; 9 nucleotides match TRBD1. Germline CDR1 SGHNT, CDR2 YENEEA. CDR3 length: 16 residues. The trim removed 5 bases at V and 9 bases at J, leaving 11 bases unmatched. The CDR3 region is CASSPGQGKAGSPLHF. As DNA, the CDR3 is TGTGCCAGCAGCCCGGGACAGGGAAAGGCTGGTTCACCCCTCCACTTT.

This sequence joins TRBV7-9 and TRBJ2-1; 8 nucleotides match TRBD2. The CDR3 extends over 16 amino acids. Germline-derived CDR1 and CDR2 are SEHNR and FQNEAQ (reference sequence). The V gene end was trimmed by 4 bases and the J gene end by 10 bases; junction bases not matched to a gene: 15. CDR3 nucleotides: TGTGCCAGCAGCTACCTGGGAAATAGCGGGATAACGGAGCAGTTCTTC. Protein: CASSYLGNSGITEQFF.

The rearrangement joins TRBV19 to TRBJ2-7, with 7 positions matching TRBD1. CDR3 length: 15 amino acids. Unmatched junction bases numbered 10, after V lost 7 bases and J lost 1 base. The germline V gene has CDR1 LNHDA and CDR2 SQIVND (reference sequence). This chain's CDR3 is CASKVATGFSYEQYF. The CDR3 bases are TGTGCCAGTAAGGTAGCGACAGGGTTTTCCTACGAGCAGTACTTC.

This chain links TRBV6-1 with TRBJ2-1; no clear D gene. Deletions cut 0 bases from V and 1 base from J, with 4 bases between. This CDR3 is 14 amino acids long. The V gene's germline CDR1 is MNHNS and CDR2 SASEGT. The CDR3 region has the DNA TGTGCCAGCAGTGAAGCGAGGTCCTACAATGAGCAGTTCTTC. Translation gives CASSEARSYNEQFF.

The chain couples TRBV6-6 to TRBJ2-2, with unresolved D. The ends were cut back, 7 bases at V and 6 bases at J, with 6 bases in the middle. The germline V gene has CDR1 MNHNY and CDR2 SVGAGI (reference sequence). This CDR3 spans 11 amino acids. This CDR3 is CASKEAGELFF. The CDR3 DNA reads TGTGCCAGCAAAGAGGCCGGGGAGCTGTTTTTT.

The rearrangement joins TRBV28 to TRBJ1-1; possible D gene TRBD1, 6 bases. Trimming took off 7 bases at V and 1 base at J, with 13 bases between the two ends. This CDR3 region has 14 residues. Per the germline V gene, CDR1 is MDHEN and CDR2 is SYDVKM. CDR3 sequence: CASTPGGANTEAFF. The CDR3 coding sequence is TGTGCCAGCACCCCCGGGGGGGCGAACACTGAAGCTTTCTTT.

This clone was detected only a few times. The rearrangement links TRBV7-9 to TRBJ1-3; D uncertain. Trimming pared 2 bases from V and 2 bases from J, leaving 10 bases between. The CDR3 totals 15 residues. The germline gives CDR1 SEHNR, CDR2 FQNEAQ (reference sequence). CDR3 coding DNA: TGTGCCAGCAGCTTATTAGAGATCGCTGGAAACACCATATATTTT. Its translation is CASSLLEIAGNTIYF.

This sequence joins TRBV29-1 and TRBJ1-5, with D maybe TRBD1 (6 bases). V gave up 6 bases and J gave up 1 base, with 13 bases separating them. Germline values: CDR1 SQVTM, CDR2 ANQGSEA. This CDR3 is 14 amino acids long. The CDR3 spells CSVRGGQSNQPQHF. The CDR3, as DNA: TGCAGCGTGCGGGGGGGGCAGAGCAATCAGCCCCAGCATTTT.

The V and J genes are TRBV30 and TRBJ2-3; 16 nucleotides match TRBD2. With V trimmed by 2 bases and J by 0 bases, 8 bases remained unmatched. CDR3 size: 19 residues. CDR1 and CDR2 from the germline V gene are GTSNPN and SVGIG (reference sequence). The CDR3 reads CAWSSGLAGGPGSTDTQYF. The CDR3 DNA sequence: TGTGCCTGGAGTTCGGGACTAGCGGGAGGGCCCGGGAGCACAGATACGCAGTATTTT.

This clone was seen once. DNA for the CDR3: TGCGCCAGCAGCCAAGAGACTAGCGGGGAGAGCACAGATACGCAGTATTTT. This translates into CASSQETSGESTDTQYF. The rearrangement uses TRBV4-3 and TRBJ2-3, with 11 bases matching TRBD2. The CDR3 runs to 17 residues. Germline trimming cut 0 bases from V and 0 bases from J; bases unmatched to any gene: 2. From germline, CDR1 is LGHNA and CDR2 YSLEER.

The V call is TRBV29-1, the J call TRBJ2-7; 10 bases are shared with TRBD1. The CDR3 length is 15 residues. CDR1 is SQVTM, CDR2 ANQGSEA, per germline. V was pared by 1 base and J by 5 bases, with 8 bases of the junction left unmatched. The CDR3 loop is CSVEVGGTGVDEQYF. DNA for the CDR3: TGCAGCGTTGAAGTGGGAGGGACAGGGGTCGACGAGCAGTACTTC.

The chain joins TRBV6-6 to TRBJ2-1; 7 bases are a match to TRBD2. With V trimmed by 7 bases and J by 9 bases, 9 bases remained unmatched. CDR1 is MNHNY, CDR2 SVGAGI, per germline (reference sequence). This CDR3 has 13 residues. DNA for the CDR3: TGTGCCAGCACCGGGACTATCCGCGGTGAGCAGTTCTTC. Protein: CASTGTIRGEQFF.

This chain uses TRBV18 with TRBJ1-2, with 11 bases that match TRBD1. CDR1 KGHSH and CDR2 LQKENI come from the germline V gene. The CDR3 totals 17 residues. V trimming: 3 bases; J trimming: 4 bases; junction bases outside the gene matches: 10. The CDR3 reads CASSPSGTGGSSYGYTF. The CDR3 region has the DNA TGTGCCAGCTCACCCTCAGGGACAGGGGGTAGCAGCTATGGCTACACCTTC.

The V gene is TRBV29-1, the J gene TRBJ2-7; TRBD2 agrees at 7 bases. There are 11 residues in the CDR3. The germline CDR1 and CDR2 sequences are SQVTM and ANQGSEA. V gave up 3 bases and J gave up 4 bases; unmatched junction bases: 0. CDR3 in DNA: TGCAGCGTTGAGCGGGGGTACGAGCAGTACTTC. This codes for CSVERGYEQYF.

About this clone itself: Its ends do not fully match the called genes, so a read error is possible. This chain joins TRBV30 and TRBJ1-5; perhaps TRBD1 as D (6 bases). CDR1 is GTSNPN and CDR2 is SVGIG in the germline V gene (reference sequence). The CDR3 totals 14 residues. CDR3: CAWRRGGADQLQHF. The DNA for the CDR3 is TGTGCCTGGAGAAGGGGGGGCGCGGATCAGCTCCAGCATTTT.

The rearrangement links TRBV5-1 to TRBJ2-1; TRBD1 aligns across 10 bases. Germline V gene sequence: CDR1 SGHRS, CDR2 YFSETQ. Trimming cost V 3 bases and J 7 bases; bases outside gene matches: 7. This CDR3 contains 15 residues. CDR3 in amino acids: CASSWGGQGPNEQFF. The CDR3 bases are TGCGCCAGCAGCTGGGGGGGACAGGGGCCGAATGAGCAGTTCTTC.

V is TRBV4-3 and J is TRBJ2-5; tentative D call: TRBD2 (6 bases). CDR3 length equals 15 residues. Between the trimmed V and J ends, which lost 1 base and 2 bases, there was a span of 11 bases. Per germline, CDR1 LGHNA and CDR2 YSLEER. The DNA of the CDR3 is TGCGCCAGCAGCCAAGGACTAGACTTTCAAGAGACCCAGTACTTC. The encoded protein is CASSQGLDFQETQYF.

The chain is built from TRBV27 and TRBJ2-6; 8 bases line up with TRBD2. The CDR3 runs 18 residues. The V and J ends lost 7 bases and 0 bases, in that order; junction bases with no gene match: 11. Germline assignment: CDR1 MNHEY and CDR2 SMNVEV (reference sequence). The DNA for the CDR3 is TGTGCCAGCAAAATTGGCGGGAGGCGCCCCTCTGGGGCCAACGTCCTGACTTTC. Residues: CASKIGGRRPSGANVLTF.